This entry lists 10 T cell receptor beta chains sequenced from one sample in a study of blood T cells in healthy people across ages. Next came a second PCR, run for about 7 to 12 cycles, which used a sample-barcoded 5' primer along with a J-beta primer mix. MiXCR, run by TCRdb on the 5' RACE reads, gives a single entry per CDR3 protein. Of 600,000 or so distinct CDR3 sequences in the sample, under 25% were seen once. The specimen sequenced was blood. The receptors here all came from a man between 65 and 85 years old in good health.

This clonotype was seen only a few times. The J gene is TRBJ2-1, the V gene TRBV5-1, with 7 bases fitting TRBD1. The end of the DNA is better explained by TRBJ2-7, so the J call may be wrong. Germline V gene lookup returns CDR1 SGHRS and CDR2 YFSETQ. The CDR3 is made up of 15 amino acids. The DNA for the CDR3 is TGCGCCAGCAGCTTGGGGGACAGTAGCTCCTACGAGCAGTACTTC. This codes for CASSLGDSSSYEQYF.

In regard to this clonotype: The germline gene is not matched at one end of the junction; a read error may be the cause. This sequence joins TRBV28 and TRBJ2-5; D gene ambiguous. The tail of the sequence fits TRBJ2-7 better, so the J call may be wrong. Germline V gene lookup returns CDR1 MDHEN and CDR2 SYDVKM. The CDR3 extends over 18 amino acids. CDR3 sequence reads: CTSTPSSSIDGESYEQYF. The CDR3 DNA is TGTACCAGCACACCGAGCTCTTCTATCGACGGAGAAAGTTACGAGCAGTACTTC.

This clonotype showed up just a few times. The V gene is TRBV5-1, the J gene TRBJ2-3; D perhaps matches TRBD2 (5 bases). CDR3 length: 16 residues. Trimming stripped 4 bases from V and 1 base from J, with 16 bases between. Per the germline V gene, CDR1 is SGHRS and CDR2 is YFSETQ. The CDR3 reads CASSASERAGTDTQYF. The CDR3 coding sequence is TGCGCCAGCAGCGCATCGGAGAGGGCCGGCACAGATACGCAGTATTTT.

This clonotype was recorded many times. The chain couples TRBV5-1 to TRBJ1-2, with 8 positions matching TRBD1. CDR3 length: 13 residues. Germline CDR1 reads SGHRS; CDR2 reads YFSETQ. V dropped 3 bases and J dropped 5; count of bases not matched to a gene: 3. The CDR3 DNA sequence: TGCGCCAGCAGCTCGCAGGGGGCGTATGGCTACACCTTC. Translating gives CASSSQGAYGYTF.

This clonotype was picked up a small number of times. This chain uses TRBV27 with TRBJ2-2; no reliable D call. Germline-derived CDR1 and CDR2 are MNHEY and SMNVEV (reference sequence). V was clipped by 6 bases and J by 5 bases, with 10 bases between them. There are 13 residues in the CDR3. The CDR3 sequence: CASSVARTGELFF. The CDR3 DNA sequence: TGTGCCAGCAGCGTCGCGCGGACCGGGGAGCTGTTTTTT.

This clonotype was seen more than once but under ten times. This chain connects TRBV11-2 to TRBJ2-2; D may be TRBD1 (5 bases). V dropped 3 bases and J dropped 3 bases, with 8 bases sitting between them. The CDR3 sequence is 14 residues long. Germline-derived CDR1 and CDR2 are SGHAT and FQNNGV. In DNA form, the CDR3 reads TGTGCCAGCAGCTTGGGCAGGGACACCGGGGAGCTGTTTTTT. It codes for CASSLGRDTGELFF.

The chain has TRBV6-6 and TRBJ2-5; D ambiguous. The germline CDR1 and CDR2 sequences are MNHNY and SVGAGI (reference sequence). The CDR3 extends over 15 amino acids. Trimming left V 5 bases short and J 1 base short, with 14 bases between. CDR3 nucleotide sequence: TGTGCCAGCAGTACTCTCTGGGCAGCCCAAGAGACCCAGTACTTC. Translating gives CASSTLWAAQETQYF.

This clonotype appeared a few times. V is TRBV7-2 and J is TRBJ2-5; perhaps TRBD1 as D (5 bases). The assigned J gene may be wrong: the sequence end matches TRBJ2-7 better. The CDR3 has 16 residues. Per germline, CDR1 SGHTA and CDR2 FQGNSA. CDR3 loop: CASSLALLTATYEQYF. The CDR3, as DNA: TGTGCCAGCAGCTTAGCCCTACTGACAGCTACCTACGAGCAGTACTTC.

In its sample, this clonotype was seen a few times. The chain couples TRBV18 to TRBJ2-1; D is unclear. The DNA end is a closer match to TRBJ2-7, so the J assignment may be wrong. Per germline, CDR1 KGHSH and CDR2 LQKENI. CDR3 size: 13 residues. The CDR3 loop reads CASSPDPSREQYF. CDR3 DNA sequence: TGTGCCAGCTCACCCGACCCATCGAGGGAGCAGTACTTC.

The V call is TRBV5-1, the J call TRBJ2-5, with 8 bases matching TRBD1. Germline assignment: CDR1 SGHRS and CDR2 YFSETQ. The CDR3 is made up of 14 amino acids. V lost 7 bases and J lost 4; bases outside the gene matches: 9. The CDR3 reads CASGRTGNRETQYF. CDR3 bases: TGCGCCAGCGGAAGGACAGGGAATAGAGAGACCCAGTACTTC.